The 29 T cell receptor beta chains presented below share a single source sample, sequenced in a study of T cells expressing NK-cell markers. TCRdb re-called the 5' RACE reads and gives one entry per CDR3 protein, without DNA. Here the sample table reports 500,000 to 700,000 distinct CDR3 sequences. The sample was blood T cells: a sorted CD56 or NKG2C T cell subset, CD4+ or CD8+ T cells, or bulk PBMC T cells (not recorded which). These receptor sequences come from a man aged 18 to 29 in good health.

The rearrangement links TRBV11-2 to TRBJ2-7; the D gene TCRdb calls, TRBD1, cannot be checked with no DNA. CDR1 is SGHAT, CDR2 FQNNGV, per germline. The CDR3 extends over 14 amino acids. The CDR3 spells CASSFSQGVYEQYF.

V and J are TRBV7-8 and TRBJ2-3; TCRdb's D call, TRBD1, is unchecked because there is no DNA. CDR1 SGHVS and CDR2 FQNEAQ come from the germline V gene. This CDR3 is built from 15 residues. The CDR3 here is CASSLVGQGTDTQYF.

The chain couples TRBV6-1 to TRBJ2-1; the TCRdb D gene call, TRBD1, has no DNA to confirm it. Germline V lookup: CDR1 MNHNS, CDR2 SASEGT. The CDR3 totals 14 residues. CDR3 protein: CASSPLGLYNEQFF.

The chain is built from TRBV7-2 and TRBJ2-4; TCRdb returns TRBD1, unconfirmable since there is no DNA. Germline V gives CDR1 SGHTA, CDR2 FQGNSA. The CDR3 has 13 amino acids. CDR3 residues: CASSPSRGNIQYF.

The chain is built from TRBV20-1 and TRBJ2-1; TCRdb lists TRBD1, though no DNA is available to test this call. CDR1 is DFQATT, CDR2 SNEGSKA, per germline (reference sequence). The CDR3 loop spans 17 amino acids. CDR3 sequence: CSARLGQPGQGLNEQFF.

V and J are TRBV9 and TRBJ2-4; without DNA, the TCRdb call of TRBD1 cannot be checked. Germline CDR1 is SGDLS and CDR2 is YYNGEE. The CDR3 consists of 13 residues. The chain's CDR3 is CASSPDRRDIQYF.

The rearrangement joins TRBV11-2 to TRBJ2-6. CDR1 and CDR2 from the germline V gene are SGHAT and FQNNGV. The CDR3 length is 15 residues. The CDR3 loop reads CASSLGYSGANVLTF. Together with reference TRBV11-2 and TRBJ2-6, the CDR3 gives the full variable domain: EAGVAQSPRYKIIEKRQSVAFWCNPISGHATLYWYQQILGQGPKLLIQFQNNGVVDDSQLPKDRFSAERLKGVDSTLKIQPAKLEDSAVYLCASSLGYSGANVLTFGAGSRLTVL.

The chain couples TRBV6-2 or TRBV6-3 to TRBJ2-7. Germline V lookup: CDR1 MNHEY, CDR2 SVGEGT. The CDR3 is made up of 14 amino acids. This chain's CDR3 is CASTTIRRPYEQYF.

J is TRBJ2-5 and V is TRBV5-1; without DNA, the TCRdb call of TRBD1 cannot be checked. The CDR3 has 14 amino acids. The germline CDR1 and CDR2 sequences are SGHRS and YFSETQ. CDR3 sequence: CASSVGTGQETQYF. The full variable domain, in which reference TRBV5-1 and TRBJ2-5 provide the parts outside the CDR3, is KAGVTQTPRYLIKTRGQQVTLSCSPISGHRSVSWYQQTPGQGLQFLFEYFSETQRNKGNFPGRFSGRQFSNSRSEMNVSTLELGDSALYLCASSVGTGQETQYFGPGTRLLVL.

The V call is TRBV18, the J call TRBJ1-2; TCRdb lists TRBD1, though no DNA is available to test this call. CDR1 is KGHSH, CDR2 LQKENI, per germline. CDR3 size: 13 residues. CDR3 region: CASSPGANYGYTF.

J is TRBJ2-1 and V is TRBV12-3 or TRBV12-4; TCRdb indicates TRBD2, and absent DNA this call remains unverified. The CDR3 totals 15 residues. The CDR3 loop reads CASSPGGTSKNEQFF.

This rearrangement joins TRBV7-2 to TRBJ1-2; TCRdb calls TRBD1, which cannot be checked without DNA. The CDR3 totals 14 residues. Germline lookup yields CDR1 SGHTA and CDR2 FQGNSA. CDR3 residues: CASSPEWGWKGYTF. The full variable domain, rest sourced from reference TRBV7-2 and TRBJ1-2, is GAGVSQSPSNKVTEKGKDVELRCDPISGHTALYWYRQSLGQGLEFLIYFQGNSAPDKSGLPSDRFSAERTGGSVSTLTIQRTQQEDSAVYLCASSPEWGWKGYTFGSGTRLTVV.

The chain uses TRBV20-1 and TRBJ2-3; the TCRdb D gene call, TRBD1, has no DNA to confirm it. The CDR3 is made up of 15 amino acids. Germline CDR1 is DFQATT and CDR2 is SNEGSKA (reference sequence). The CDR3 spells CSALSGTILRDTQYF.

The chain carries TRBV7-9 and TRBJ2-5; TCRdb names TRBD1, which stays unverified in the absence of DNA. The CDR3 is 12 residues long. CDR1 and CDR2 from the germline V gene are SEHNR and FQNEAQ (reference sequence). The chain's CDR3 is CASRREEETQYF.

The chain recombines TRBV4-3 with TRBJ2-2; TCRdb proposes TRBD2, but this gene call is untestable without DNA. This CDR3 comprises 16 residues. Germline V gene lookup returns CDR1 LGHNA and CDR2 YSLEER. The CDR3 loop reads CASSQAGAGVPGELFF.

The V gene is TRBV2, the J gene TRBJ1-6; checking the TCRdb D call of TRBD1 is not possible without DNA. The CDR3 runs 15 residues. The germline V gene has CDR1 SNHLY and CDR2 FYNNEI. CDR3 sequence reads: CASSSRDGYNSPLHF.

The V call is TRBV12-3 or TRBV12-4, the J call TRBJ1-1; the D call from TCRdb, TRBD1, cannot be confirmed without DNA. This CDR3 is 14 amino acids long. Here the CDR3 reads CAERTGGPNTEAFF.

The CDR3 spells CATSRDPGTSGSYYSYEQYF. The gene calls are TRBV15 and TRBJ2-7; TCRdb gives TRBD2 as the D gene, but with no DNA this cannot be confirmed. CDR3 length equals 20 residues. Germline V gene lookup returns CDR1 LNHNV and CDR2 YYDKDF (reference sequence).

The chain employs TRBV20-1 and TRBJ2-1; TCRdb indicates TRBD1, and absent DNA this call remains unverified. Germline V gives CDR1 DFQATT, CDR2 SNEGSKA (reference sequence). The CDR3 extends over 16 amino acids. The CDR3 loop is CSAGNIQGAPYNEQFF.

This sequence joins TRBV9 and TRBJ2-3; with no DNA, the TCRdb D assignment of TRBD2 cannot be verified. Germline V lookup: CDR1 SGDLS, CDR2 YYNGEE. The CDR3 runs 16 residues. The CDR3 sequence is CASSELVRTGEDTQYF.

This chain connects TRBV5-1 to TRBJ2-7; TCRdb picks TRBD2, but there is no DNA to check that call. This CDR3 is built from 15 residues. Germline CDR1 SGHRS, CDR2 YFSETQ. The CDR3: CASGPSGEYSYEQYF.

CDR3 loop: CASSPRGFDEQFF. The chain combines TRBV5-1 with TRBJ2-1. The germline gives CDR1 SGHRS, CDR2 YFSETQ. This CDR3 has 13 residues.

The chain has TRBV20-1 and TRBJ1-5; the TCRdb D gene call, TRBD1, has no DNA to confirm it. The length of the CDR3 is 15 residues. Germline-derived CDR1 and CDR2 are DFQATT and SNEGSKA (reference sequence). CDR3 sequence reads: CSAITGPYSNQPQHF.

The chain carries TRBV27 and TRBJ2-1. The CDR3 is made up of 15 amino acids. Germline CDR1 and CDR2: MNHEY and SMNVEV (reference sequence). This CDR3 reads CASSLFLVPYNEQFF.

This chain links TRBV27 with TRBJ2-1; checking the TCRdb D call of TRBD2 is not possible without DNA. This CDR3 is built from 18 residues. Germline V gene lookup returns CDR1 MNHEY and CDR2 SMNVEV (reference sequence). This chain's CDR3 is CASSLFRITSGGNNEQFF.

The J gene is TRBJ2-5, the V gene TRBV5-4; the TRBD1 assignment by TCRdb is unverifiable without DNA. The CDR3 extends over 13 amino acids. The germline V gene encodes CDR1 SGHNT and CDR2 YYREEE (reference sequence). This CDR3 is CASSRERGETQYF.

This rearrangement joins TRBV7-9 to TRBJ2-1; without DNA, the TCRdb call of TRBD1 cannot be checked. The CDR3 runs to 14 residues. Germline CDR1 reads SEHNR; CDR2 reads FQNEAQ (reference sequence). The CDR3 sequence: CASSPDRVGYEQFF.

The chain has TRBV12-3 or TRBV12-4 and TRBJ2-1. The CDR3 is 16 residues long. CDR3 protein: CASTIYPDRSYNEQFF.

The chain couples TRBV28 to TRBJ2-7. Per germline, CDR1 MDHEN and CDR2 SYDVKM. There are 15 residues in the CDR3. CDR3 protein: CASSLYRGVAYEQYF.